This TCR beta chain is from a study of early T cells in non-severe SARS-CoV-2 infection (dated by TCRdb to the early 2020s). Describing the broader study: Bulk RNA from unsorted whole blood was used for TCR sequencing, so alpha and beta chains could not be paired. Overall study outcomes, separate from this receptor: VDJdb matching was skewed toward anti-spike CD8 responses, so virus-specific expansions were likely underestimated and private and CD4 specificities were missed.

Trimming takes 7 bases from V and 5 bases from J, and the germline ends sit 4 bases apart. Reading from cysteine to phenylalanine, the CDR3 counts 10 amino acids. Solely the CDR3 DNA is kept, with 30 bases framed from the first base. The germline V gene gives CDR1 as MNHNS and CDR2 as SASEGT. A case-control design nested within a healthcare worker cohort in London, UK, was used, with weekly nasopharyngeal swab PCR tests and blood sampling performed. Between 23 and 31 March 2020, the week of the UK lockdown, healthcare workers were enrolled and then followed up weekly for as long as 16 weeks. Receptors were amplified or captured by 5' RACE. Sequencing used a NextSeq 500. Unique molecular identifiers were attached to individual cDNA molecules in the TCR library protocol so that sequencing error and PCR bias could be corrected. Sequencing covered both TCR alpha and beta chains, and within each sample the abundances of alpha and beta sequences were tightly co-correlated. On the study's bioinformatics: V gene, J gene and CDR3 annotation of TCR sequences was performed with Decombinator V4. Expanded TCRs were defined as changing significantly between any two time points under a Poisson model with p below 0.0001. Abundances of TCRs were expressed as counts per million after normalisation to the total number of TCRs sequenced in each sample. MAIT TCRs were defined by TRAV1-2 paired with TRAJ12, TRAJ20 or TRAJ33, and iNKT TCRs by TRAV10 paired with TRAJ18. VDJdb, accessed 1 November 2021, was searched for CMV, EBV and SARS-CoV-2 annotated TCRs, excluding TCRs annotated for multiple antigens. The raw public data were reprocessed by TCRdb itself: fastp quality trimming at Q25, MiXCR clonotype calling, in-frame beta chains only. Rows with a matching CDR3 protein are joined into one entry that keeps the most common DNA and genes. These V and J calls rely on TCRdb rather than the paper's analysis. This sample is represented by approximately 69,000 distinct CDR3 sequences; over 9.5% of them were singletons. The ten most abundant clones make up roughly 6% of the sample.

This clonotype was detected a few times. Its target antigen remains unknown. The record has no base qualities; no much larger clone is one base away. This specimen was whole blood, taken at baseline. This TCR came from an adult who was a healthcare worker with PCR-confirmed SARS-CoV-2 infection or an uninfected control (not recorded which). In this chain, TRBV6-1 is recombined with TRBJ2-3; the D gene cannot be named for sure. The CDR3 corresponds to CASKEDTQYF. The DNA sequence follows: TGTGCCAGCAAGGAAGATACGCAGTATTTT.